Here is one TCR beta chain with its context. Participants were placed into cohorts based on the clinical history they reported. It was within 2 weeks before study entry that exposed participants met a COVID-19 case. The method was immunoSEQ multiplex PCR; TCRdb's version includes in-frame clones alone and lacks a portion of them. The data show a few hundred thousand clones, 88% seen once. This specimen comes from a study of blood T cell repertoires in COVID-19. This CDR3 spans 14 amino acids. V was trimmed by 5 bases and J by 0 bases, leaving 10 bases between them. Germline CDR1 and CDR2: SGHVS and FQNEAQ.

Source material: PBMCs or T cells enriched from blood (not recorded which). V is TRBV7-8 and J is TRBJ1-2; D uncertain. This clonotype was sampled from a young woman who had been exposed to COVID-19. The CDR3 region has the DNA TGTGCCAGCAGCCGTGACACGACTAACTATGGCTACACCTTC. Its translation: CASSRDTTNYGYTF.